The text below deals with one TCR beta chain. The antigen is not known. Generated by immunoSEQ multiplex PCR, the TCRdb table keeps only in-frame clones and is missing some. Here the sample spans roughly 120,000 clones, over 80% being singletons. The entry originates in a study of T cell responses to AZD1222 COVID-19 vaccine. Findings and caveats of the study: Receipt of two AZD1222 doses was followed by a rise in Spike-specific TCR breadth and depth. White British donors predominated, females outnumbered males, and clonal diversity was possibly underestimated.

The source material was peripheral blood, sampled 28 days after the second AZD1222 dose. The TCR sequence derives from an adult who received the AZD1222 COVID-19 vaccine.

CDR3 sequence (DNA): TGTGCCAGCAGCCAAGATGGGGGGGGCTCCTACAATGAGCAGTTCTTC. Encoded protein: CASSQDGGGSYNEQFF. V usage is TRBV4-2 and J usage is TRBJ2-1; TRBD2 aligns across 7 bases. The V and J ends lost 0 bases and 0 bases, in that order; junction bases with no gene match: 2. This CDR3 is built from 16 residues. Germline V gene data show CDR1 as LGHNA and CDR2 as YNFKEQ.